Listed below are T cell receptor beta chains from one sample, sequenced in a study of CD8+ T cells in alopecia areata. TCRdb's table, derived via immunoSEQ multiplex PCR, lists solely in-frame clones and lacks some. The repertoire has 150,000 to 250,000 clones, about three fifths of them found once; the top ten carry 5.5% to 6%. The material was CD4+ T cells sorted from blood, obtained at week 24, from a patient treated with tofacitinib. Receptor source: a human donor with alopecia areata. The CDR3 runs from the conserved cysteine through the conserved F or W. Clone size is stated in some rows and not others, as once, few, many or a class when expanded.

CDR3aa: CASSVDTAGKRNYNSPLHF
abundance: .
j_gene: TRBJ1-6
v_gene: TRBV9

CDR3aa: CASSSDSQFNTEAFF
abundance: few
j_gene: TRBJ1-1
v_gene: TRBV5-1

CDR3aa: CASSNPTSGRQETQYF
abundance: once
j_gene: TRBJ2-5
v_gene: TRBV5-1

CDR3aa: CASSAAGQGAPYEQYF
abundance: .
j_gene: TRBJ2-7
v_gene: TRBV9

CDR3aa: CATSMAGGHNEQFF
abundance: .
j_gene: TRBJ2-1
v_gene: TRBV15

CDR3aa: CASSRSLDGGSYEQYF
abundance: .
j_gene: TRBJ2-7
v_gene: TRBV4-1

CDR3aa: CASSWVAGGTETQYF
abundance: once
j_gene: TRBJ2-5
v_gene: TRBV6-5

CDR3aa: CSAGGRVEQYF
abundance: .
j_gene: TRBJ2-7
v_gene: TRBV20-1

CDR3aa: CASSQGQGASYEQYF
abundance: few
j_gene: TRBJ2-7
v_gene: TRBV4-3

CDR3aa: CASSLAGQLTGELFF
abundance: .
j_gene: TRBJ2-2
v_gene: TRBV5-1

CDR3aa: CASSVRQGGDGYTF
abundance: .
j_gene: TRBJ1-2
v_gene: TRBV9

CDR3aa: CASSPRKTAEAFF
abundance: few
j_gene: TRBJ1-1
v_gene: TRBV7-2

CDR3aa: CASSVADRGYGYTF
abundance: .
j_gene: TRBJ1-2
v_gene: TRBV9

CDR3aa: CASSLEGIEQYF
abundance: few
j_gene: TRBJ2-7
v_gene: TRBV5-1

CDR3aa: CASSLPSGAYNEQFF
abundance: few
j_gene: TRBJ2-1
v_gene: TRBV19

CDR3aa: CSVEDRWGGELFF
abundance: .
j_gene: TRBJ2-2
v_gene: TRBV29-1

CDR3aa: CASSAGTGEGNQPQHF
abundance: .
j_gene: TRBJ1-5
v_gene: TRBV9